This TCR beta chain was found in a study of blood T cells in healthy people across ages. Study-level information: The template switching approach captured approximately one barcoded beta molecule for every two T cells.

This clonotype occurred a few times. The CDR3 covers 12 residues. In germline, CDR1 is SGHRS, CDR2 YFSETQ. The ends were cut back, 4 bases at V and 8 bases at J, with 11 bases in the middle. Alongside a J-beta primer mix, a sample-barcoded 5' primer served in a second PCR lasting about 7 to 12 cycles. TCRdb re-derived calls from the 5' RACE reads in MiXCR, one entry per CDR3 protein. The table has roughly 680,000 distinct CDR3 sequences, around 49% seen once; the top ten hold around a third. Sequenced sample: blood. The clonotype comes from a woman in her sixties in good health. This rearrangement joins TRBV5-1 to TRBJ2-3; TRBD2 is a possible D gene (5 bases). The CDR3 DNA reads TGCGCCAGCAGCCCGGCCGAGGGTACGCAGTATTTT. Its translation is CASSPAEGTQYF.